The clone carrying this T cell receptor (beta chain) was found once. In the authors' workflow: Estimation of nucleated cell counts was performed using reference gene primer amplification. Sequencing used immunoSEQ multiplex PCR; TCRdb keeps in-frame clones, though not all of them. Clone size and the V and J calls come from that table; the DNA yielded D and trimming. Of 250,000 to 300,000 clones listed, 86% are singletons. Followed longitudinally, the Seattle patients had been enrolled during active infection. This entry belongs to a study of blood T cell repertoires in COVID-19. Study-level information: Collection of acute and convalescent COVID-19 samples took place in the United States, Italy and Spain.

This CDR3 comprises 14 residues. V lost 10 bases, J lost 6 bases, and 22 bases lay in between. CDR1 is SNHLY and CDR2 is FYNNEI in the germline V gene. The sequence came from a woman aged 70-85 years with COVID-19, enrolled during active disease. The chain recombines TRBV2 with TRBJ2-7, with a weak D call TRBD2 (6 bases). The sequenced sample was peripheral blood. This CDR3 is CANNVVDIGSEQYF. The CDR3 bases are TGTGCCAACAATGTGGTGGATATCGGGAGCGAGCAGTACTTC.